This T cell receptor (beta chain) was retrieved from a study of T cells in Graves' hyperthyroidism and ophthalmopathy. Whole-study context: Prior to any treatment, at the point of initial diagnosis, peripheral blood was collected.

The study's findings and limits: Blood also showed most of the thyroid clonotypes that were expanded above 0.001. Ophthalmopathy was predicted by the model a median of roughly 6.6 months ahead of onset.

Germline values: CDR1 LGHDT, CDR2 YNNKEL (reference sequence). The CDR3 runs 15 residues. The J segment lost 5 bases and the V segment lost 5 bases, leaving 5 bases of the junction unmatched. From RNA transcripts, TCR beta CDR3 regions were amplified. The study used the HTBI primer set for a first-round RT-PCR of the TCR CDR3. TCRdb re-analysed the multiplex PCR reads in MiXCR, keeping a single row per CDR3 protein. The table shows about 640,000 distinct CDR3 sequences, with 20% occurring only once. Ophthalmopathy cases met thresholds of Clinical Activity Score at least 3, NOSPECS grade at least 4 and duration under 3 months. This clonotype has at least ten counts. What it recognizes is unknown.

V gene TRBV3-1 combines with J gene TRBJ2-1; 11 bases are shared with TRBD2. Input material: blood. This clonotype was sampled from a man aged 30 to 45 with Graves' ophthalmopathy. Written as DNA, the CDR3 is TGTGCCAGCAGCGCCGGACTAGCGGGCAACAATGAGCAGTTCTTC. Protein: CASSAGLAGNNEQFF.